This record covers a single T cell receptor beta chain. Germline CDR1 is LGHDT and CDR2 is YNNKEL (reference sequence). The J segment lost 3 bases and the V segment lost 0 bases, leaving 11 bases of the junction unmatched. The length of the CDR3 is 17 residues. Authors' processing steps: Amplifying reference gene primers gave estimates of nucleated cell counts. Clones were read by immunoSEQ multiplex PCR, and TCRdb kept only the in-frame ones, dropping some. That table supplies the V and J calls and clone size; D and trimming were determined from the DNA. The sample lists 200,000 to 250,000 clones; 75% to 90% were seen once. Enrolled during active infection, Seattle patients were then followed longitudinally. This record belongs to a study of blood T cell repertoires in COVID-19.

Sequencing was performed on peripheral blood. The TCR was taken from a woman in her 70s with COVID-19, enrolled during active disease. The V call is TRBV3-1 (or the pseudogene TRBV3-2), the J call TRBJ2-7, with 7 bases fitting TRBD1. The CDR3 is CASSQDWDSEENYEQYF. The CDR3 nucleotides are TGTGCCAGCAGCCAAGATTGGGACAGCGAGGAGAACTACGAGCAGTACTTC.